This T cell receptor beta chain is drawn from a study of cytomegalovirus exposure and HLA in healthy donors. Looked up from germline, CDR1 is SNHLY and CDR2 is FYNNEI. The CDR3 has 15 residues. The V gene end was trimmed by 6 bases and the J gene end by 4 bases; junction bases not matched to a gene: 8. The PCR was carried out with 60 Vbeta primers and 13 Jbeta primers. Assay used: immunoSEQ multiplex PCR; TCRdb lists only in-frame clones, some missing. There are 110,000 to 150,000 clones in the sample; about 75% occur only once, and 1.5% to 2% lies in the top ten. The receptor's source is a woman in her twenties or thirties in good health and CMV-seronegative. The chain is built from TRBV2 and TRBJ1-5, with 8 bases fitting TRBD1. The sample was PBMCs. CDR3 sequence reads: CASSFAGGENQPQHF. CDR3 in DNA: TGTGCCAGCAGCTTCGCAGGGGGCGAAAATCAGCCCCAGCATTTT.